Listed below are T cell receptor beta chains from one sample, sequenced in a study of blood T cell repertoires in COVID-19. TCRdb's copy holds only in-frame clones and misses some; the assay was immunoSEQ multiplex PCR. The table has 180,000 or so clones, more than 65% seen once. Sequenced material: PBMCs or T cells enriched from blood (not recorded which). The receptors originated from a man in his fifties who had recovered from COVID-19. The CDR3 runs from the conserved cysteine through the conserved F or W. D genes are given only for firm matches. The size entry is marked missing in some rows and otherwise reads once, few, many or a size class.

j_call clone_size v_call d_call cdr3_aa cdr3_nt
TRBJ2-5 . TRBV28 . CASSPFYGQETQYF TGTGCCAGCAGTCCATTCTACGGCCAAGAGACCCAGTACTTC
TRBJ1-1 . TRBV11-1 . CASSLERGMLTEAFF TGTGCCAGCAGCTTAGAAAGGGGGATGCTAACTGAAGCTTTCTTT
TRBJ1-6 . TRBV19 . CASSITGNSPLHF TGTGCCAGTAGTATCACGGGGAATTCACCCCTCCACTTT
TRBJ2-5 . TRBV24-1 . CATSDLLPGGTQYF TGTGCCACCAGTGATTTGTTGCCCGGGGGGACCCAGTACTTC
TRBJ1-2 . TRBV28 TRBD1 CASSTGSGGVGYTF TGTGCCAGCAGCACAGGGTCAGGGGGAGTCGGCTACACCTTC
TRBJ2-2 . TRBV6-5 TRBD1 CASSYLTGGNTGELFF TGTGCCAGCAGTTACTTAACAGGGGGAAACACCGGGGAGCTGTTTTTT
TRBJ2-7 once TRBV28 . CAITSASYEQYF TGTGCCATCACTAGTGCTTCCTACGAGCAGTACTTC
TRBJ1-2 once TRBV6-5 TRBD1 CASTGGQGDYGYTF TGTGCCAGCACGGGGGGACAGGGAGACTATGGCTACACCTTC
TRBJ1-1 . TRBV7-2 TRBD1 CASSPLPPPQGDGEAFF TGTGCCAGCAGCCCTCTACCCCCGCCCCAGGGGGACGGTGAAGCTTTCTTT
TRBJ2-5 . TRBV28 . CASSPDPATETQYF TGTGCCAGCAGTCCCGACCCAGCGACGGAGACCCAGTACTTC
TRBJ2-5 . TRBV7-3 TRBD1 CASSLTGTGQETQYF TGTGCCAGCAGCTTAACCGGGACAGGGCAGGAGACCCAGTACTTC
TRBJ2-1 once TRBV6-6 TRBD2 CASSSLGTSGGTEQFF TGTGCCAGCAGTTCGCTAGGGACTAGCGGGGGGACTGAGCAGTTCTTC
TRBJ2-2 . TRBV6-5 TRBD1 CASSETGSTGELFF TGTGCCAGCAGCGAGACAGGGAGCACCGGGGAGCTGTTTTTT
TRBJ2-1 . TRBV27 . CASSFEARSNNEQFF TGTGCCAGCAGTTTTGAGGCTCGATCCAACAATGAGCAGTTCTTC
TRBJ2-3 . TRBV27 . CASSLSAQSTDTQYF TGTGCCAGCAGTTTATCGGCACAGAGCACAGATACGCAGTATTTT
TRBJ2-1 . TRBV30 TRBD1 CAWSRDSRDEQFF TGTGCCTGGAGCCGGGACAGTAGGGATGAGCAGTTCTTC
TRBJ2-7 . TRBV18 . CASSPRGIGSSYEQYF TGTGCCAGCTCACCAAGGGGAATCGGAAGCTCCTACGAGCAGTACTTC
TRBJ1-4 . TRBV27 . CASSLRGIREKLFF TGTGCCAGCAGTTTAAGGGGGATTCGAGAAAAACTGTTTTTT
TRBJ2-7 once TRBV11-2 TRBD2 CASSREGGSYEQYF TGTGCCAGCAGCCGGGAGGGGGGCAGCTACGAGCAGTACTTC
TRBJ2-2 . TRBV12-3/TRBV12-4 . CASIRRGPGELFF TGTGCCAGCATTAGGCGGGGGCCCGGGGAGCTGTTTTTT
TRBJ2-1 . TRBV29-1 TRBD2 CSVVGTSGSSYNEQFF TGCAGCGTTGTAGGGACTAGCGGGAGCTCCTACAATGAGCAGTTCTTC
TRBJ1-4 . TRBV2 . CASSGPANEKLFF TGTGCCAGCAGTGGGCCAGCTAATGAAAAACTGTTTTTT
TRBJ1-1 . TRBV3-1/TRBV3-2 TRBD1 CASSRSGTGTTEAFF TGTGCCAGCAGCCGATCCGGGACAGGGACCACTGAAGCTTTCTTT
TRBJ2-3 . TRBV10-3 . CAIAWAGHTDTQYF TGTGCCATCGCGTGGGCAGGACATACAGATACGCAGTATTTT